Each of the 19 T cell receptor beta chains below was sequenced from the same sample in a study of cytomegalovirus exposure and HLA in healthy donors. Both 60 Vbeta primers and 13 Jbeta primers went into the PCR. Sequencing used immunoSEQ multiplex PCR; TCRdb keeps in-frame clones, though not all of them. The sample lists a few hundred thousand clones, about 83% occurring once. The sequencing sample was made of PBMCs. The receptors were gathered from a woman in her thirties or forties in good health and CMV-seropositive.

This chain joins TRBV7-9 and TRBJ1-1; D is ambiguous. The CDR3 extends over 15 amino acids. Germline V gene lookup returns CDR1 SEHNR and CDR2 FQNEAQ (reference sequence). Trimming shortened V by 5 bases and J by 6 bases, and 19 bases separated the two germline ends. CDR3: CASSPFRDKGAEAFF. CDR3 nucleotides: TGTGCCAGCAGCCCGTTCCGGGATAAGGGAGCTGAAGCTTTCTTT.

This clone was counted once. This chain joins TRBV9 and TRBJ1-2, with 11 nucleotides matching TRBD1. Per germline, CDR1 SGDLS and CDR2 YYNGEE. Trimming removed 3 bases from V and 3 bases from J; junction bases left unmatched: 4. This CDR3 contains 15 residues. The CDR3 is CASSAGTGGDYGYTF. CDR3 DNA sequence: TGTGCCAGCAGCGCCGGGACAGGGGGGGACTATGGCTACACCTTC.

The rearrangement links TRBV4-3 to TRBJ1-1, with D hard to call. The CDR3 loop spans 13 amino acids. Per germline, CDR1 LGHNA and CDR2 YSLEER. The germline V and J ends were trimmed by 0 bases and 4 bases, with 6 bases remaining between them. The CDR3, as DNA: TGCGCCAGCAGCCAAGAGATGGCCACTGAAGCTTTCTTT. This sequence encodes CASSQEMATEAFF.

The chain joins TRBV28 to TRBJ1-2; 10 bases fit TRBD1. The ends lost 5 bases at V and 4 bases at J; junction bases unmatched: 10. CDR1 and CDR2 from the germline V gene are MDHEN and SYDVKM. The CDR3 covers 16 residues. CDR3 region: CASSPPGQGRGYGYTF. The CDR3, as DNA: TGTGCCAGCAGTCCCCCGGGACAGGGGAGGGGCTATGGCTACACCTTC.

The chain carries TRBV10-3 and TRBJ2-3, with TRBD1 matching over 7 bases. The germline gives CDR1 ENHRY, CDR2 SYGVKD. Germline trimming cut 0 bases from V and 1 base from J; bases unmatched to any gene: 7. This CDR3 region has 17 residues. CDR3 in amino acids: CAISESRNRGRTDTQYF. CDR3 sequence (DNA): TGTGCCATCAGTGAGTCGCGGAACAGGGGTCGCACAGATACGCAGTATTTT.

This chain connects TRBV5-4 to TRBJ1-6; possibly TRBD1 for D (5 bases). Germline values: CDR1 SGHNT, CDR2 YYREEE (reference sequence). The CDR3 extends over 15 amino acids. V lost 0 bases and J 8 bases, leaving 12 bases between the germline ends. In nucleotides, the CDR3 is TGTGCCAGCAGCTTGGATCAGGGTGGAGATTCACCCCTCCACTTT. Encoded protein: CASSLDQGGDSPLHF. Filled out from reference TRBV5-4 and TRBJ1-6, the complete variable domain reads ETGVTQSPTHLIKTRGQQVTLRCSSQSGHNTVSWYQQALGQGPQFIFQYYREEENGRGNFPPRFSGLQFPNYSSELNVNALELDDSALYLCASSLDQGGDSPLHFGNGTRLTVT.

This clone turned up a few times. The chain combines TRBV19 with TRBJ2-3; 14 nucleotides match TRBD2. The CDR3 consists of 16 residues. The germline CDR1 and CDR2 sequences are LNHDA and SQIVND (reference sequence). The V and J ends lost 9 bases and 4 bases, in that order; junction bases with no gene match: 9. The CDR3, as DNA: TGTGCCAGCAAATCCCAGACTAGCGGGAGGGCAGATACGCAGTATTTT. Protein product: CASKSQTSGRADTQYF.

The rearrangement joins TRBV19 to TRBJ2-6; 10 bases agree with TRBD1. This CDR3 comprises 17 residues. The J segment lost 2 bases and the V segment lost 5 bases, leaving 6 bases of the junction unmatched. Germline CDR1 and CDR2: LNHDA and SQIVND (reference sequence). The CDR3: CASSDPGQGPGANVLTF. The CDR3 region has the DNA TGTGCCAGTAGTGACCCGGGACAGGGGCCTGGGGCCAACGTCCTGACTTTC.

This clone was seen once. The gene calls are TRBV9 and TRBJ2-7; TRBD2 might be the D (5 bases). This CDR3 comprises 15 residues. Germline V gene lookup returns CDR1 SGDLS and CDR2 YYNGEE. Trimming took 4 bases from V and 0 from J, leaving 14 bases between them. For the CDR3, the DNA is TGTGCCAGCAGCAGTCAGGCGGGCCCCTCCTACGAGCAGTACTTC. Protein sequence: CASSSQAGPSYEQYF.

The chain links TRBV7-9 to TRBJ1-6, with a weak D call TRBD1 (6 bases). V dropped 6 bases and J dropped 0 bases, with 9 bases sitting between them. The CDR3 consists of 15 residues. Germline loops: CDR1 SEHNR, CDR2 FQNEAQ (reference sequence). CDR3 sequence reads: CASSSGDSYNSPLHF. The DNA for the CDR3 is TGTGCCAGCAGTTCAGGGGACTCCTATAATTCACCCCTCCACTTT.

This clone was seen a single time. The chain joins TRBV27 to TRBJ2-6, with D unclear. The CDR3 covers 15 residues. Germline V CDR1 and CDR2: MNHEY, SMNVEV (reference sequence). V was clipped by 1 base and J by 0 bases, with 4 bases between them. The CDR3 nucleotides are TGTGCCAGCAGTTTATTTCGCTCTGGGGCCAACGTCCTGACTTTC. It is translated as CASSLFRSGANVLTF.

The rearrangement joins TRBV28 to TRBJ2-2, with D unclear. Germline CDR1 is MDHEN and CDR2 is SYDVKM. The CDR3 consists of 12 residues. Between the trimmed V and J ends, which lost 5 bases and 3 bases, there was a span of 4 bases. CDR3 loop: CASSPYTGELFF. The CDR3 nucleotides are TGTGCCAGCAGTCCTTACACCGGGGAGCTGTTTTTT. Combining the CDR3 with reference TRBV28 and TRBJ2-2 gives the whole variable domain DVKVTQSSRYLVKRTGEKVFLECVQDMDHENMFWYRQDPGLGLRLIYFSYDVKMKEKGDIPEGYSVSREKKERFSLILESASTNQTSMYLCASSPYTGELFFGEGSRLTVL.

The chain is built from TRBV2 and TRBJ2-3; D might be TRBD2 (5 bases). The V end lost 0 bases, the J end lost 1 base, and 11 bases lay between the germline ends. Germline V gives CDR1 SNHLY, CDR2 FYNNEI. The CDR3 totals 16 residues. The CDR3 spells CASSEAGPEGTDTQYF. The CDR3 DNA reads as TGTGCCAGCAGTGAAGCAGGGCCGGAGGGCACAGATACGCAGTATTTT.

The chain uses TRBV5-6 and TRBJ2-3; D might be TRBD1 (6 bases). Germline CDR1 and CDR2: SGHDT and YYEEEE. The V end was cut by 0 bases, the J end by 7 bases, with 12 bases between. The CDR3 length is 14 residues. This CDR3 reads CASSLGQGHNTQYF. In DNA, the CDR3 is TGTGCCAGCAGCTTGGGGCAGGGGCACAATACGCAGTATTTT.

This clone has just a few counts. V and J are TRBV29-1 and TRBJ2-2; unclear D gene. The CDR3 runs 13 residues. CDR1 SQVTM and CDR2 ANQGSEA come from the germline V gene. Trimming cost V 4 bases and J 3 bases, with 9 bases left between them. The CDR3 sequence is CSVASRHTGELFF. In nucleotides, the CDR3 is TGCAGCGTTGCCTCTAGGCACACCGGGGAGCTGTTTTTT.

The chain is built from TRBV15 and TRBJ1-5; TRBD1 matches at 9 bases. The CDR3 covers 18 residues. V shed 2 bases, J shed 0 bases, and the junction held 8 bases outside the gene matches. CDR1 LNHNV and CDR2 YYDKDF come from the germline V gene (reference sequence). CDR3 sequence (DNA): TGTGCCACCAGCAGACTAGGACAGGGGAAAAATAGCAATCAGCCCCAGCATTTT. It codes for CATSRLGQGKNSNQPQHF.

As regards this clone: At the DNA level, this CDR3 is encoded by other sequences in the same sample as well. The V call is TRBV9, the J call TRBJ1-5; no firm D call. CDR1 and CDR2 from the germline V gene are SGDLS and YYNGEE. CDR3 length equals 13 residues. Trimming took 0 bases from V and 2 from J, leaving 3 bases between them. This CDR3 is CASSVAGNQPQHF. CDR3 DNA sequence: TGTGCCAGCAGCGTAGCAGGCAATCAGCCCCAGCATTTT.

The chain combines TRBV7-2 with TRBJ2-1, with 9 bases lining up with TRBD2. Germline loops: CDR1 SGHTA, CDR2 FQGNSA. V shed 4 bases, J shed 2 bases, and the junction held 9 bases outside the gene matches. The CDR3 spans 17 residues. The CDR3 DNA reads TGTGCCAGCAGCTCGACTAGCGGAGTAACCCCCTACAATGAGCAGTTCTTC. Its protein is CASSSTSGVTPYNEQFF.

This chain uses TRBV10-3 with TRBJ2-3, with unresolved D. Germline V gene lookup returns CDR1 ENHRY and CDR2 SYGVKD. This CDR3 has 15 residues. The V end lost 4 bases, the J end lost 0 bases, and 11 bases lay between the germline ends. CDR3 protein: CAISGLSESTDTQYF. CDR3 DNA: TGTGCCATCAGTGGACTCTCAGAAAGCACAGATACGCAGTATTTT.